This TCR beta chain was sequenced in a study of cytomegalovirus exposure and HLA in healthy donors. At sampling all donors were nominally healthy, likely with unrecorded immune exposures. Between the trimmed V and J ends, which lost 3 bases and 8 bases, there was a span of 10 bases. CDR1 and CDR2 from the germline V gene are MDHEN and SYDVKM. CDR3 length: 12 residues. Whole-study findings and limits: Using the classifier, cytomegalovirus status was reportedly diagnosed with high specificity and sensitivity.

With regard to this clone: The antigen remains undetermined.

Amplification used 60 Vbeta primers and 13 Jbeta primers. Profiled with immunoSEQ multiplex PCR; TCRdb holds only in-frame clones, not every one. Here the sample spans roughly 120,000 clones, approximately 80% being singletons. V is TRBV28 and J is TRBJ1-1, with a tentative D call TRBD1 (5 bases). This sequence was found in a man under 40 in good health and CMV-seronegative. The specimen was PBMCs. The chain's CDR3 is CASSLSGPEAFF. The CDR3 DNA reads as TGTGCCAGCAGTTTGTCAGGGCCCGAAGCTTTCTTT.